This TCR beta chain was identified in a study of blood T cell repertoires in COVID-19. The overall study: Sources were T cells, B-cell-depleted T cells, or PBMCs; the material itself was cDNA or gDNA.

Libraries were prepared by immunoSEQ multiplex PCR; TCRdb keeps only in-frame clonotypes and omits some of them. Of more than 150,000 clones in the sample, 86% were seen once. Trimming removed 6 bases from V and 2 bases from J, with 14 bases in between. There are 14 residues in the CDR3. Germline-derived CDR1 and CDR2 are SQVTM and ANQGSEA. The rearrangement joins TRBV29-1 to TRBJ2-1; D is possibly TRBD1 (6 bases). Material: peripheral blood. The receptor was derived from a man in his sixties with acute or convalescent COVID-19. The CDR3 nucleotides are TGCAGCGTCGACAGGAGCCATACCTACAATGAGCAGTTCTTC. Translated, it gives CSVDRSHTYNEQFF.